This T cell receptor (beta chain) originates from a study of control samples from healthy donors and cancer patients. Sequencing used immunoSEQ multiplex PCR; TCRdb keeps in-frame clones, though not all of them. This table has about 110,000 clones, approximately 84% appearing once. Germline-derived CDR1 and CDR2 are SGHDT and YYEEEE. V lost 3 bases and J lost 3; bases outside the gene matches: 11. There are 16 residues in the CDR3. The chain employs TRBV5-6 and TRBJ2-5; TRBD1 matches at 7 bases. The receptor comes from a man between 18 and 35 years old in good health. Sequencing used blood. CDR3 in DNA: TGTGCCAGCAGCTCCATACAGACAGGGTTCGAAGAGACCCAGTACTTC. It specifies CASSSIQTGFEETQYF.